This is a list of T cell receptor beta chains from one sample in a study of control samples from healthy donors and cancer patients. Here immunoSEQ multiplex PCR was the method, and the copy in TCRdb shows in-frame clones only, minus some. The sample includes approximately 140,000 clones, roughly 90% seen only once; the top ten take approximately 8%. Material: PBMCs. Receptors were obtained from a man between 45 and 60 years old with head and neck cancer. Each CDR3 is given without its conserved first and last residue.

CDR3 length	V gene	J gene	CDR3 protein
13	TRBV11-2	TRBJ1-6	ASSLGRPGDSPLH
13	TRBV4-1	TRBJ1-1	ASSHPDRLSTEAF
13	TRBV14	TRBJ1-2	ASSQETGTGYGYT
11	TRBV5-6	TRBJ1-2	ASSLAGTYGYT
13	TRBV9	TRBJ1-4	ASSPRQGAREKLF
14	TRBV7-9	TRBJ2-6	ASSLFIINGANVLT
15	TRBV9	TRBJ2-1	ASSVEEGGRIYNEQF
12	TRBV28	TRBJ1-5	ASSPGTDYQPQH
10	TRBV6-2/TRBV6-3	TRBJ2-1	ASSVIYNEQF
13	TRBV6-6	TRBJ2-3	ASSWTSGRTDTQY
11	TRBV7-9	TRBJ2-1	ASSLESGTGEF
13	TRBV6-5	TRBJ2-7	ASSPMGHPLREQY
13	TRBV6-5	TRBJ2-7	ASRTTSGGHYEQY
13	TRBV5-4	TRBJ2-1	ASSLVRGSYNEQF
12	TRBV25-1	TRBJ2-3	AASLAGSTDTQY